The T cell receptor beta chain under discussion was sequenced for a study of blood T cells in healthy people across ages. Study-wide context: Template-switching capture recovered about one barcoded beta molecule per two T cells.

Regarding the study as a whole: A roughly linear age-dependent decrease characterized TCR beta diversity per million T cells.

The CDR3 is 13 residues long. The junction had 10 bases not matched to a gene; V was cut back by 11 bases and J by 5 bases. From germline, CDR1 is ENHRY and CDR2 SYGVKD. At least 6 micrograms of total RNA were extracted per sample. Comments on this clonotype: Its antigen is currently unknown.

Next came a second PCR, run for about 7 to 12 cycles, which used a sample-barcoded 5' primer along with a J-beta primer mix. MiXCR, applied by TCRdb to the 5' RACE reads, yields one record per CDR3 protein. The table lists some 800,000 distinct CDR3 sequences, around 25% of them singletons. These sequences were also reported in another study, on T cells of mothers and their children. That source notes: In related and unrelated pairs alike, thymic selection shapes TCR recombination output, with inherited differences minor.

This chain joins TRBV10-3 and TRBJ1-1, with 8 bases fitting TRBD1. The clonotype was recovered from a boy aged 10-17 years in good health. Sequenced input: blood. The CDR3 nucleotides read TGTGCCTCCCGGGACAGGACGAGTACTGAAGCTTTCTTT. Residues: CASRDRTSTEAFF.